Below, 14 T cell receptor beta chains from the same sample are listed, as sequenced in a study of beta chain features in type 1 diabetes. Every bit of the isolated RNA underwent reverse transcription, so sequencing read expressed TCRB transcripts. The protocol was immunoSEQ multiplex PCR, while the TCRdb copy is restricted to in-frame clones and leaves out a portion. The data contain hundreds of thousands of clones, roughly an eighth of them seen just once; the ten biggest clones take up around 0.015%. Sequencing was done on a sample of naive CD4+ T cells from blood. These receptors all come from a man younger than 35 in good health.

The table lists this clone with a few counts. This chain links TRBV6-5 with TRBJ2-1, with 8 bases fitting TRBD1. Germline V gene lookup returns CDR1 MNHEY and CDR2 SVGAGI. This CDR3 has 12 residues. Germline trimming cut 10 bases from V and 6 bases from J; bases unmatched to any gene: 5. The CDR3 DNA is TGTGCCATCAGGGGGCTTGGCAATGAGCAGTTCTTC. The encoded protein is CAIRGLGNEQFF.

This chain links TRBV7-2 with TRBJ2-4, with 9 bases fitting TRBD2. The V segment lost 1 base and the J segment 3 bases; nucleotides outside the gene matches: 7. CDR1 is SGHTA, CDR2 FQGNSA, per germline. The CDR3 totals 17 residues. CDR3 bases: TGTGCCAGCAGCTTAGTATGGGCTAGCGGGAACAAAAACATTCAGTACTTC. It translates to CASSLVWASGNKNIQYF.

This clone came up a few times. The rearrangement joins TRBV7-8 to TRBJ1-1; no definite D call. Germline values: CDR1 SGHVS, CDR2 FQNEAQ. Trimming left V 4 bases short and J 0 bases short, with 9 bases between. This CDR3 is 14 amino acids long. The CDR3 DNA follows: TGTGCCAGCAGCTCCTCCGTCGTGAACACTGAAGCTTTCTTT. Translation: CASSSSVVNTEAFF.

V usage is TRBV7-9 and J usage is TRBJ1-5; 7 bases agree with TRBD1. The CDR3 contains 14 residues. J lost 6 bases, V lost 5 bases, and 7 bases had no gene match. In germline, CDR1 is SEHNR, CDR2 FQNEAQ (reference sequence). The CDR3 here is CASSQGGLGQPQHF. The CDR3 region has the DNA TGTGCCAGCAGCCAAGGGGGCTTGGGTCAGCCCCAGCATTTT.

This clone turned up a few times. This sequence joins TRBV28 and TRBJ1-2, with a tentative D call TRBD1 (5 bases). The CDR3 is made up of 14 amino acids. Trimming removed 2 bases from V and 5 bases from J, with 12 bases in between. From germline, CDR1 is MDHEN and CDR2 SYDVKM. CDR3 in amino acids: CASSLERGSYGYTF. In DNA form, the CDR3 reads TGTGCCAGCAGTTTAGAAAGGGGATCATATGGCTACACCTTC.

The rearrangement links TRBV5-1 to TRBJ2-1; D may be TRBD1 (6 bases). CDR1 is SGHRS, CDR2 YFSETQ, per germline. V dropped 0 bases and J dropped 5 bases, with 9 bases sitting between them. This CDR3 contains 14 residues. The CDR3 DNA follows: TGCGCCAGCAGCTTGGACAGGGCGAACAATGAGCAGTTCTTC. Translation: CASSLDRANNEQFF.

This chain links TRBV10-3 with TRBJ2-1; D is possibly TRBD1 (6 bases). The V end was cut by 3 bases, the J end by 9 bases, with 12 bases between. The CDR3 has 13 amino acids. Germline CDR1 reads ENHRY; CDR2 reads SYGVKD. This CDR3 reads CAISDGQWGEQFF. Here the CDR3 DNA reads TGTGCCATCAGTGATGGACAGTGGGGTGAGCAGTTCTTC.

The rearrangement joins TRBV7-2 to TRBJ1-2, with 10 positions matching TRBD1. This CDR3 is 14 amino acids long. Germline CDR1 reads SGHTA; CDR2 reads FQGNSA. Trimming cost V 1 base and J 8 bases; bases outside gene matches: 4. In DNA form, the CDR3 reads TGTGCCAGCAGCTTAGGACAGGGGGCGGGCGGCTACACCTTC. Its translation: CASSLGQGAGGYTF.

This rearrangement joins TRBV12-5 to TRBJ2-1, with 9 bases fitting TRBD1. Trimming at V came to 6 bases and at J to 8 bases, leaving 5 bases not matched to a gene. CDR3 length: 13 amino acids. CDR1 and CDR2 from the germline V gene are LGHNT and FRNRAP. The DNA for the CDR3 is TGTGCTAGTGGGGGGACAGGGTATCATGAGCAGTTCTTC. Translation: CASGGTGYHEQFF. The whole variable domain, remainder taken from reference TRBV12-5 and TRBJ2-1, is DARVTQTPRHKVTEMGQEVTMRCQPILGHNTVFWYRQTMMQGLELLAYFRNRAPLDDSGMPKDRFSAEMPDATLATLKIQPSEPRDSAVYFCASGGTGYHEQFFGPGTRLTVL.

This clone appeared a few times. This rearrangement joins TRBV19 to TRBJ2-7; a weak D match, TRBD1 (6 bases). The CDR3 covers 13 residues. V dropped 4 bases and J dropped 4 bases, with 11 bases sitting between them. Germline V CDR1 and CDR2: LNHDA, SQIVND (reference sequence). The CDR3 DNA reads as TGTGCCAGTAGTAGGACAGATCGATACGAGCAGTACTTC. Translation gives CASSRTDRYEQYF.

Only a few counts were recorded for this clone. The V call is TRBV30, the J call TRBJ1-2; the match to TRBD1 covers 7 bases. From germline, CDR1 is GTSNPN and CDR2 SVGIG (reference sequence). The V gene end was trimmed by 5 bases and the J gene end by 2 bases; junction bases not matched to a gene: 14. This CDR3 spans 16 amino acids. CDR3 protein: CAWFRAQGFINYGYTF. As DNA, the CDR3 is TGTGCCTGGTTTCGGGCACAGGGGTTTATAAACTATGGCTACACCTTC.

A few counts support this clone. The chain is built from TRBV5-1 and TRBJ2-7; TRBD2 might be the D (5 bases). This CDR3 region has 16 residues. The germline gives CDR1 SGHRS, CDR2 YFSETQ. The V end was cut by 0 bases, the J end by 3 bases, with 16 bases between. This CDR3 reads CASSLAGVRESYEQYF. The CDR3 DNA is TGCGCCAGCAGCTTGGCAGGTGTACGGGAAAGCTACGAGCAGTACTTC.

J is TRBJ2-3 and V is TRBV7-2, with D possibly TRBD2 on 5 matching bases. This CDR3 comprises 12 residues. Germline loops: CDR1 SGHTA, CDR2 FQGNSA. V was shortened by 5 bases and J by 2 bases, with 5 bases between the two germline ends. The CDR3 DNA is TGTGCCAGCAGCCGGGACACAGATACGCAGTATTTT. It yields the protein CASSRDTDTQYF.

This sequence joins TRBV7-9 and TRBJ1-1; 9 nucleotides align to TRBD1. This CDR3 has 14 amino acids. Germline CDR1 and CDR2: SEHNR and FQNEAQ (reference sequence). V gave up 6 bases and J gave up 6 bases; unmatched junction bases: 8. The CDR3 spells CASRQTGGVAEAFF. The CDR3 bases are TGTGCCAGCAGACAAACAGGGGGCGTCGCTGAAGCTTTCTTT.